The next 10 T cell receptor beta chains were all read from a single sample in a study of regulatory T cells in long-lasting Graves disease. The sample's time point: persistent/refractory GD, antithyroid drugs over 5 years with positive TRAb. The authors made the TCR library using RNA they extracted from PBMCs. The authors built TCR beta libraries using iRepertoire HTBI primers and Arm-PCR of CDR3 regions. TCRdb re-called the multiplex PCR reads with MiXCR, one entry per CDR3 protein. This table holds roughly 500,000 distinct CDR3 sequences, about 22% found once. Sample: peripheral blood mononuclear cells (PBMCs), taken when the disease was refractory, from a patient treated with antithyroid drugs. The receptors were sampled from a female donor with Graves disease.

This clonotype was found many times. V gene TRBV2 combines with J gene TRBJ2-7, with 7 bases lining up with TRBD1. J lost 1 base, V lost 1 base, and 4 bases had no gene match. In germline, CDR1 is SNHLY, CDR2 FYNNEI. The CDR3 loop spans 15 amino acids. CDR3 residues: CASSEEGQTSYEQYF. The CDR3 bases are TGTGCCAGCAGTGAAGAGGGACAGACTTCCTACGAGCAGTACTTC.

The chain couples TRBV30 to TRBJ2-2; D is unresolved. The CDR3 consists of 14 residues. V gave up 0 bases and J gave up 3 bases, with 8 bases separating them. Looked up from germline, CDR1 is GTSNPN and CDR2 is SVGIG (reference sequence). The CDR3 nucleotides are TGTGCCTGGAGTGTTGGCACCGACACCGGGGAGCTGTTTTTT. It specifies CAWSVGTDTGELFF.

This clonotype was recorded a few times. The chain carries TRBV7-2 and TRBJ2-2, with 10 nucleotides matching TRBD1. This CDR3 is 17 amino acids long. J gave up 6 bases and V 8 bases, and 15 bases lay outside the gene matches. From germline, CDR1 is SGHTA and CDR2 FQGNSA. The CDR3 here is CASSTRGLGQGPGELFF. In DNA form, the CDR3 reads TGTGCCAGCTCCACGAGGGGTTTGGGACAGGGGCCCGGGGAGCTGTTTTTT.

The genes are TRBV19 and TRBJ1-2; 8 nucleotides line up with TRBD1. The CDR3 runs to 14 residues. CDR1 and CDR2 (germline): LNHDA, SQIVND (reference sequence). After removal of 10 bases from V and 9 bases from J, the junction contained 16 bases not matched to a gene. The CDR3 nucleotides read TGTGCCACCCAAAGCAGGGGGCCGAGGGGGCGCTACACCTTC. Its translation is CATQSRGPRGRYTF. Filled out from reference TRBV19 and TRBJ1-2, the complete variable domain reads DGGITQSPKYLFRKEGQNVTLSCEQNLNHDAMYWYRQDPGQGLRLIYYSQIVNDFQKGDIAEGYSVSREKKESFPLTVTSAQKNPTAFYLCATQSRGPRGRYTFGSGTRLTVV.

A note on this clonotype: It may be a read error: a sequence one base away is much more abundant. The chain couples TRBV6-2 or TRBV6-3 to TRBJ2-2; weak D call: TRBD2 (5 bases). CDR1 and CDR2 (germline): MNHEY, SVGEGT. The CDR3 is 16 amino acids. CDR3 residues: CAISESRQTNTGEPFF. DNA for the CDR3: TGTGCCATCAGTGAGTCAAGGCAGACGAACACCGGGGAGCCGTTTTTT.

The sample holds many counts of this clonotype. This sequence joins TRBV11-2 and TRBJ2-7; D ambiguous. Germline CDR1 SGHAT, CDR2 FQNNGV. With 2 bases removed from V and 7 bases from J, the gap between germline ends came to 12 bases. This CDR3 has 13 residues. CDR3 bases: TGTGCCAGCAGCTTAAGCGAACCTACTGAGCAGTACTTC. Translating it yields CASSLSEPTEQYF.

This chain links TRBV18 with TRBJ1-1; TRBD1 matches 7 bases. CDR1 and CDR2 from the germline V gene are KGHSH and LQKENI. The CDR3 sequence is 15 residues long. V gave up 5 bases and J gave up 1 base; unmatched junction bases: 7. The CDR3 loop reads CASSAEQGRNTEAFF. CDR3 nucleotides: TGTGCCAGCTCAGCCGAACAGGGGAGGAACACTGAAGCTTTCTTT. Based on the CDR3 plus reference TRBV18 and TRBJ1-1, the full variable domain is NAGVMQNPRHLVRRRGQEARLRCSPMKGHSHVYWYRQLPEEGLKFMVYLQKENIIDESGMPKERFSAEFPKEGPSILRIQQVVRGDSAAYFCASSAEQGRNTEAFFGQGTRLTVV.

The chain links TRBV20-1 to TRBJ1-2, with D perhaps TRBD1 (5 bases). The CDR3 totals 12 residues. Trimming shortened V by 1 base and J by 6 bases, and 9 bases separated the two germline ends. The germline gives CDR1 DFQATT, CDR2 SNEGSKA (reference sequence). The CDR3 is CSARGGSDGYTF. DNA for the CDR3: TGCAGTGCTAGAGGGGGCTCAGATGGCTACACCTTC.

The genes are TRBV25-1 and TRBJ1-5; D is perhaps TRBD1 (6 bases). The germline V gene has CDR1 MGHDK and CDR2 SYGVNS. V gave up 4 bases and J gave up 3 bases, with 16 bases separating them. The CDR3 contains 16 residues. This CDR3 reads CASSGGAGVYNQPQHF. In DNA, the CDR3 is TGTGCCAGCAGTGGGGGGGCAGGGGTCTACAATCAGCCCCAGCATTTT.

As concerns this clonotype: This could be a read error, since a much larger clone is one nucleotide away. This chain joins TRBV5-1 and TRBJ1-5; 9 nucleotides agree with TRBD1. CDR1 is SGHRS, CDR2 YFSETQ, per germline. This CDR3 has 16 amino acids. The CDR3 region is CASSLTPGQGNQLQHF. The CDR3 nucleotides are TGCGCCAGCAGCTTGACGCCGGGACAGGGAAATCAGCTCCAGCATTTT. Variable domain in full (rest from reference TRBV5-1 and TRBJ1-5): KAGVTQTPRYLIKTRGQQVTLSCSPISGHRSVSWYQQTPGQGLQFLFEYFSETQRNKGNFPGRFSGRQFSNSRSEMNVSTLELGDSALYLCASSLTPGQGNQLQHFGDGTRLSIL.